A selection of T cell receptor beta chains follows, all from one sample in a study of Graves' ophthalmopathy and Graves' hyperthyroidism. TCRdb reprocessed the multiplex PCR reads with MiXCR, giving one entry per CDR3 protein. Here the sample spans about 24,000 distinct CDR3 sequences, approximately 48% being singletons. Sequencing used peripheral blood. Receptors were obtained from an adult woman with stable Graves' hyperthyroidism. Both conserved end residues are part of each CDR3. A D gene is named only where the DNA matches it firmly. A row's size may be missing; if present it is once, few, many or a size class.

clone size	V gene	CDR3 length	D gene	J gene	CDR3 protein	CDR3 DNA
many	TRBV6-6	15	NA	TRBJ2-1	CASSVRNRLIHEQFF	TGTGCCAGCAGTGTTAGGAACAGGTTGATCCATGAGCAGTTCTTC
many	TRBV7-9	14	NA	TRBJ2-1	CASSPGLEGNEQFF	TGTGCCAGCAGCCCGGGGCTAGAGGGCAATGAGCAGTTCTTC
many	TRBV20-1	14	NA	TRBJ2-3	CSAHKRKLTDTQYF	TGCAGTGCTCATAAGAGGAAACTCACAGATACGCAGTATTTT
NA	TRBV7-9	15	NA	TRBJ1-6	CASSARTAGRSPLHF	TGTGCCAGCAGCGCCCGGACCGCCGGGCGATCACCCCTCCACTTT
once	TRBV6-6	19	NA	TRBJ1-6	CASSEDPSGFRSYNSLHHF	TGTGCCAGCAGTGAAGACCCCTCAGGGTTTCGCTCCTATAATTCACTCCACCACTTT
NA	TRBV6-1	13	NA	TRBJ2-7	CASSPYRNYEQYF	TGTGCCAGCAGCCCATATCGGAACTACGAGCAGTACTTC
many	TRBV5-1	13	NA	TRBJ2-5	CASSLQGGETQYF	TGCGCCAGCAGCCTACAGGGAGGAGAGACCCAGTACTTC
many	TRBV7-9	13	NA	TRBJ2-1	CDSSRGLNNEQFF	TGTGACAGCAGCAGAGGTTTGAACAATGAGCAGTTCTTC
NA	TRBV7-2	12	NA	TRBJ2-3	CASSLLGDTQYF	TGTGCCAGCAGCTTACTGGGAGATACGCAGTATTTT
NA	TRBV15	19	TRBD2	TRBJ2-3	CATSIPLAGLLPSTDTQYF	TGTGCCACCAGCATCCCACTAGCGGGACTCCTCCCGAGCACAGATACGCAGTATTTT
NA	TRBV10-1	15	NA	TRBJ2-1	CASRGSQTGYNEQFF	TGCGCCAGCAGGGGAAGCCAAACGGGCTACAATGAGCAGTTCTTC
NA	TRBV29-1	15	TRBD1	TRBJ2-1	CSWGQGTLSYNEQFF	TGCAGTTGGGGACAGGGGACTCTCTCTTACAATGAGCAGTTCTTC
many	TRBV6-1	14	NA	TRBJ1-1	CASSERPVNTEAFF	TGTGCCAGCAGTGAACGCCCGGTGAACACTGAAGCTTTCTTT
medium-sized	TRBV7-2	11	NA	TRBJ2-7	CASSLHYEQYF	TGTGCCAGCAGCTTACACTACGAGCAGTACTTC
medium-sized	TRBV19	13	NA	TRBJ2-7	CASSGNVGYEQYF	TGTGCCAGTAGCGGGAACGTGGGCTACGAGCAGTACTTC
NA	TRBV2	11	NA	TRBJ2-1	CASSETTEQFF	TGTGCCAGCAGTGAGACCACCGAGCAGTTCTTC
NA	TRBV20-1	11	TRBD2	TRBJ2-5	CSALSGRTQYF	TGCAGTGCCCTTAGCGGGAGGACCCAGTACTTC
once	TRBV6-1	13	NA	TRBJ2-7	CASSVGLSYEQYF	TGTGCCAGCAGTGTTGGACTCTCCTACGAGCAGTACTTC
once	TRBV5-1	13	NA	TRBJ2-1	CASSLTGNNEQFF	TGCGCCAGCAGCCTGACAGGAAACAATGAGCAGTTCTTC
many	TRBV27	15	NA	TRBJ2-7	CASSLKGGTLGEQYF	TGTGCCAGCAGTTTAAAGGGTGGGACCCTGGGCGAGCAGTACTTC
NA	TRBV20-1	20	TRBD1	TRBJ1-1	CSAWSVLGGQVRLLTTEAFF	TGCAGTGCCTGGAGTGTACTAGGAGGACAGGTTCGTTTGTTGACCACTGAAGCTTTCTTT
once	TRBV5-1	15	NA	TRBJ1-2	CASSIGPENLDGYIF	TGCGCCAGTAGCATCGGTCCGGAAAACTTGGATGGCTACATCTTC
NA	TRBV2	23	NA	TRBJ2-5	CASTGQGFTGELFFGEGQETQYF	NA
few	TRBV14	14	NA	TRBJ1-2	CASSQDSFNYGYTF	TGTGCCAGCAGCCAAGACAGTTTTAACTATGGCTACACCTTC
many	TRBV30	14	NA	TRBJ2-7	CAWSVPGDTYEQYF	TGTGCCTGGAGTGTACCGGGAGACACCTACGAGCAGTACTTC
medium-sized	TRBV7-9	16	NA	TRBJ2-1	CASSQSVNPSYNEQFF	TGTGCCAGCAGCCAGAGCGTGAACCCGTCCTACAATGAGCAGTTCTTC
many	TRBV4-1	20	TRBD2	TRBJ2-2	CASSQALRTSGGANTGELFF	TGCGCCAGCAGCCAAGCCCTCCGGACTAGCGGGGGCGCGAACACCGGGGAGCTGTTTTTT
medium-sized	TRBV19	14	NA	TRBJ2-7	CASSPRPDSYEQYF	TGTGCCAGTAGTCCCAGGCCAGACTCCTACGAGCAGTACTTC
many	TRBV19	13	NA	TRBJ1-1	CASSIGKNTEAFF	TGTGCCAGTAGTATAGGCAAGAACACTGAAGCTTTCTTT
few	TRBV4-1	21	TRBD2	TRBJ2-4	CASSQVSTSGREGLAKNIQYF	TGCGCCAGCAGCCAAGTGTCGACTAGCGGGAGGGAGGGGCTAGCCAAAAACATTCAGTACTTC
NA	TRBV12-3/TRBV12-4	14	NA	TRBJ2-5	CASSLEVSGGTQYF	TGTGCCAGCAGTTTAGAAGTCTCAGGCGGGACCCAGTACTTC
medium-sized	TRBV7-9	15	TRBD1	TRBJ2-5	CASSLAGTGKETQYF	TGTGCCAGCAGCTTAGCCGGGACAGGGAAAGAGACCCAGTACTTC
medium-sized	TRBV9	14	TRBD2	TRBJ2-3	CASSPSGETDTQYF	TGTGCCAGCAGCCCTAGCGGGGAGACGGATACGCAGTATTTT
many	TRBV12-3/TRBV12-4	12	NA	TRBJ2-7	CASWTPGTMEYF	TGTGCCAGCTGGACCCCTGGGACAATGGAGTACTTC
NA	TRBV20-1	13	TRBD1	TRBJ2-5	CSAGDRVQETQYF	TGCAGTGCAGGAGACAGGGTTCAAGAGACCCAGTACTTC
many	TRBV4-1	14	NA	TRBJ1-2	CASSQEGPLYGYTF	TGCGCCAGCAGCCAAGAAGGTCCGCTGTATGGCTACACCTTC
NA	TRBV7-2	13	NA	TRBJ2-5	CASSLDHNQPQYF	TGTGCCAGCAGCTTAGATCACAATCAGCCCCAGTACTTC
many	TRBV9	13	TRBD1	TRBJ1-4	CASSAAGGEKLFF	TGTGCCAGCAGCGCCGCAGGGGGCGAAAAACTGTTTTTT
NA	TRBV6-5	14	NA	TRBJ1-2	CASSPRQIVYGYTF	TGTGCCAGCAGTCCCAGACAGATCGTCTATGGCTACACCTTC
medium-sized	TRBV7-9	14	NA	TRBJ2-1	CASQPGSSYNEQFF	TGTGCCAGCCAGCCAGGGAGCTCCTACAATGAGCAGTTCTTC
many	TRBV27	13	NA	TRBJ2-7	CASSLREDYEQYF	TGTGCCAGCAGTTTACGGGAAGACTACGAGCAGTACTTC
many	TRBV4-2	12	NA	TRBJ2-3	CASSRGLDTQYF	TGTGCCAGCAGCAGGGGTTTAGATACGCAGTATTTT
NA	TRBV20-1	11	NA	TRBJ2-1	CSAPATGRQFF	TGCAGTGCACCCGCCACGGGTCGTCAGTTCTTC
NA	TRBV9	12	NA	TRBJ2-2	CASSDPSGELFF	TGTGCCAGCAGTGACCCATCAGGGGAGCTGTTTTTT
many	TRBV5-1	13	NA	TRBJ2-1	CASSLGNYNEQFF	TGCGCCAGCAGCTTGGGGAACTACAATGAGCAGTTCTTC
medium-sized	TRBV25-1	16	TRBD1	TRBJ2-3	CASSERTGTGTDTQYF	TGTGCCAGCAGTGAAAGGACAGGGACGGGCACAGATACGCAGTATTTT
NA	TRBV20-1	14	TRBD2	TRBJ2-5	CSARMRGSGRTQYF	TGCAGTGCTAGAATGCGAGGTAGCGGGAGAACCCAGTACTTC
many	TRBV11-2	14	NA	TRBJ2-1	CASSLAPGYNEQFF	TGTGCCAGCAGCTTAGCCCCGGGGTACAATGAGCAGTTCTTC
NA	TRBV7-8	15	TRBD2	TRBJ2-7	CASSLGLAGVYEQYF	TGTGCCAGCAGCTTAGGGCTAGCGGGAGTGTACGAGCAGTACTTC
NA	TRBV11-1	15	TRBD1	TRBJ2-7	CASSLRPTGVKEQYF	TGTGCCAGCAGCTTAAGGCCGACAGGGGTTAAAGAGCAGTACTTC